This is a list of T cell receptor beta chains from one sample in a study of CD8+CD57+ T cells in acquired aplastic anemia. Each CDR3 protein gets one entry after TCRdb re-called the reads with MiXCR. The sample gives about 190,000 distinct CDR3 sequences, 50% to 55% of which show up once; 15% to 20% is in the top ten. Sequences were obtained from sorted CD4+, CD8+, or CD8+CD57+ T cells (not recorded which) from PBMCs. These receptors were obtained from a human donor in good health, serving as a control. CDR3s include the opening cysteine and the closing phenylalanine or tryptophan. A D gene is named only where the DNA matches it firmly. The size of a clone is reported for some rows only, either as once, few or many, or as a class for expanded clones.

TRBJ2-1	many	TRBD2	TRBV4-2	TGTGCCAGCAGCCAAGAGAGGGGACTAGCGGGTCGAAATGAGCAGTTCTTC	CASSQERGLAGRNEQFF
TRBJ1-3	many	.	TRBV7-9	TGTGCCAGCAGCGCCGGGACAACTGGAAACACCATATATTTT	CASSAGTTGNTIYF
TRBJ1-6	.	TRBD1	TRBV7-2	TGTGCCAGCAGCAAAAGCTCAGGGGGCAATTCACCCCTCCACTTT	CASSKSSGGNSPLHF
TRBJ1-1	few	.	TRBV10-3	TGTGCCATCAGTGGACAGCCGAACACTGAAGCTTTCTTT	CAISGQPNTEAFF
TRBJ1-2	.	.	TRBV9	TGTGCCAGCAGCCCCCAACAGGGTCCATCGGCGGGCTACACCTTC	CASSPQQGPSAGYTF
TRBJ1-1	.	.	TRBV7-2	TGTGCCAGCAGCTGGGAGGGTTTTACTGAAGCTTTCTTT	CASSWEGFTEAFF
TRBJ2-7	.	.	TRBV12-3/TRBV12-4	TGTGCCAGCAGTCTGTCGAGGGGGGACAATGAGCAGTACTTC	CASSLSRGDNEQYF
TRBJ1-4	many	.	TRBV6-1	TGTGCCAGTTCTCTCATTCTCAGCCGTGAAAAACTGTTTTTT	CASSLILSREKLFF
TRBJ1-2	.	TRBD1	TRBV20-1	TGCAGTGCTAGAGATTTCCGGGACAGGAGAATCTATGGCTACACCTTC	CSARDFRDRRIYGYTF
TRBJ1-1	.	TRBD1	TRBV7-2	TGTGCCAGCAGCCGGATTGACAGGGACACTGAAGCTTTCTTT	CASSRIDRDTEAFF
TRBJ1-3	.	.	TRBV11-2	TGTGCCAGCAGCTTAGGCAGCACTGGAAACACCATATATTTT	CASSLGSTGNTIYF
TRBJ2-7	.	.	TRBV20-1	TGCAGTGCTAACCACCTAAGGGGCGGGGCGAACTACGAGCAGTACTTC	CSANHLRGGANYEQYF
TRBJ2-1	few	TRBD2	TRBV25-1	TGTGCCAGCAGTGAGCGACTAGCGGGGGGATACAATGAGCAGTTCTTC	CASSERLAGGYNEQFF
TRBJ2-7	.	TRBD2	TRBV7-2	TGTGCCAGCAGCTTAAGCGGGATCTACGAGCAGTACTTC	CASSLSGIYEQYF
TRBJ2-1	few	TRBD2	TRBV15	TGTGCCACCAGCAGATTAGCGGGAGAGGAGCAGTTCTTC	CATSRLAGEEQFF
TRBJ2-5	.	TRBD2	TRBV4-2	TGTGCCAGCAGCCTTTCACGGGCTAGCGGACAAGAGACCCAGTACTTC	CASSLSRASGQETQYF
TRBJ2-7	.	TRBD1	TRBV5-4	TGTGCCAGCAGCTTAAAACAGGGGGCGGTTGAGCAGTACTTC	CASSLKQGAVEQYF
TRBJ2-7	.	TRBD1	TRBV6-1	TGTGCCGGCAGTGAGGGACAGGGGGCCTCCTACGAGCAGTACTTC	CAGSEGQGASYEQYF
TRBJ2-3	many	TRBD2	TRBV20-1	TGCAGTGCCGTCGGCGGGGGGGCCATAGATACGCAGTATTTT	CSAVGGGAIDTQYF
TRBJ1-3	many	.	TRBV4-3	TGCGCCAGCAGCCAAGATTCGTCAGGGCCTGGAAACACCATATATTTT	CASSQDSSGPGNTIYF
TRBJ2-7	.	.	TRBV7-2	TGTGCCAGCAGCTTAGGAGGAACTGGGGCCAACGAGCAGTACTTC	CASSLGGTGANEQYF
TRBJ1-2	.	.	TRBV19	TGTGCCAGTTGCCCGGACGAGTCAAGACCCTATGGCTACACCTTC	CASCPDESRPYGYTF
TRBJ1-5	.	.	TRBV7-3	TGTGCCAGCAGCTTTCAGGGTAGTCAGCCCCAGCATTTT	CASSFQGSQPQHF
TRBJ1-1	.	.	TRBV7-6	TGTGCCAGCAGCCGAATTTCCGGGGGCGTCGGCACTGAAGCTTTCTTT	CASSRISGGVGTEAFF
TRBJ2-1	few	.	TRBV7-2	TGTGCCAGCAGCTCGGGACCCAAAAGCAATGAGCAGTTCTTC	CASSSGPKSNEQFF
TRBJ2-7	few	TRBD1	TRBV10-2	TGTGCCAGCTCACCACGGGACAGGGGGCCAAGCTCCTACGAGCAGTACTTC	CASSPRDRGPSSYEQYF
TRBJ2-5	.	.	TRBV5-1	TGCGCCAGCAGCTTGGGAGGGAATAGCAATCAGCCCCAGTACTTC	CASSLGGNSNQPQYF
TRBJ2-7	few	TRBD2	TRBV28	TGTGCCACCCTGGGGACTAGCTACGAGCAGTACTTC	CATLGTSYEQYF
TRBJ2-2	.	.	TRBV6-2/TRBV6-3	TGTGCCAGCAGTTACTCGATGCGGGACAGAATGAGGGATACCGGGGAGCTGTTTTTT	CASSYSMRDRMRDTGELFF
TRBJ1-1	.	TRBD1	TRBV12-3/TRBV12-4	TGTGCCAGCAGTTTAGCGCCCGGACAGGGAGGAAGGGCTGAAGCTTTCTTT	CASSLAPGQGGRAEAFF
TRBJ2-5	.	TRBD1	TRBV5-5	TGCGCCAGCAGCAAACAGGGGGCTGGAGAGACCCAGTACTTC	CASSKQGAGETQYF
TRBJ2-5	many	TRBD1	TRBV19	TGTGCCAGTAGTATCTCACAGGGGCGCAGGCGAGAGACCCAGTACTTC	CASSISQGRRRETQYF
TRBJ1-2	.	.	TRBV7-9	TGTGCCAGCAGCTTAGCGGTTCAGGCGTTGTATGGCTACACCTTC	CASSLAVQALYGYTF
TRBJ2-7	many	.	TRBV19	TGTGCCAGTAGTATAACAACGGGGTTCTACGAGCAGTACTTC	CASSITTGFYEQYF
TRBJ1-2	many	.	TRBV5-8	TGTGCCAGCAGTCGCCCGGACAAGTATGGCTACACCTTC	CASSRPDKYGYTF
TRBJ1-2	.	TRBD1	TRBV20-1	TGCAGTGCTAGCGCGGGACAGGGGTTCACCTTC	CSASAGQGFTF
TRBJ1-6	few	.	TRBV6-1	TGTGCCAGCAGGAGGGCCGGGCGGGAGAGCTCCTATAATTCACCCCTCCACTTT	CASRRAGRESSYNSPLHF
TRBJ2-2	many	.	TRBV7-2	TGTGCCAGCAGAGGTACATACACCGGGGAGCTGTTTTTT	CASRGTYTGELFF
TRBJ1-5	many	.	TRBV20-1	TGCAGTGCTAGAGAGGGGGGAAGCAATCAGCCCCAGCATTTT	CSAREGGSNQPQHF
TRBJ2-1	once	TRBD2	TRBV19	TGTGCCAGTAGTAGACTAGCGGGGGGTTCGACCTACAATGAGCAGTTCTTC	CASSRLAGGSTYNEQFF
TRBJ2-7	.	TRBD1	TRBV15	TGTGCCACCAGCAGGGACAGGAGACCCTACGAGCAGTACTTC	CATSRDRRPYEQYF
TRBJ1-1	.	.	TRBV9	TGTGCCTCCTCCGGGGGGTTCGGGACTGAAGCTTTCTTT	CASSGGFGTEAFF
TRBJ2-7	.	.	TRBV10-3	TGTGCCATCAGTGACCAAGGTACAGGCTACGAGCAGTACTTC	CAISDQGTGYEQYF
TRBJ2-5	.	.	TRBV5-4	TGTGCCAGCAGCTCCCAAAGCGTTCAAGAGACCCAGTACTTC	CASSSQSVQETQYF
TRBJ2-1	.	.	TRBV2	TGTGCCAGCAGTGAAGATGGGGACAAACTGTGGGACAATGAGCAGTTCTTC	CASSEDGDKLWDNEQFF
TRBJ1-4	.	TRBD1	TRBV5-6	TGTGCCAGCAGCTTCAGGGGACAGGGGGATCCGTTGTTTTTT	CASSFRGQGDPLFF
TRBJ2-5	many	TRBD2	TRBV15	TGTGCCACCAGCAGGACTGCGACTAGCGGGGCCAAGACCCAGTACTTC	CATSRTATSGAKTQYF
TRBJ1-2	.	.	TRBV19	TGTGCCAGTAGTAGCTTGGGGTCAGGGGTCTATCGCTATGGCTACACCTTC	CASSSLGSGVYRYGYTF
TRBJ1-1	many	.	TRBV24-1	TGTGCCACCAGTGATCCTGGTAGTTCTGAAGCTTTCTTT	CATSDPGSSEAFF
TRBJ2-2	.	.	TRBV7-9	TGTGCCAGCAGCTTAGTCGGGGACGGGGAGCTGTTTTTT	CASSLVGDGELFF
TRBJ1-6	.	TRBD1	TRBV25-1	TGTGCCAGCAGTGGGGACAGTTCTGATTCACCCCTCCACTTT	CASSGDSSDSPLHF